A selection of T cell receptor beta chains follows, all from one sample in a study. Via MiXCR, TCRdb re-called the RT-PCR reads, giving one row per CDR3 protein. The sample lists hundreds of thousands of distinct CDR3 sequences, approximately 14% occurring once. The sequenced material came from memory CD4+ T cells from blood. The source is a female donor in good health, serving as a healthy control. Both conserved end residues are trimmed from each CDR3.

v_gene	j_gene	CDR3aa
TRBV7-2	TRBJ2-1	ASSLDQGGRSEQF
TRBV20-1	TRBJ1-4	SANDRGQGEKLF
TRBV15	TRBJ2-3	ATSSWTSRSTDTQY
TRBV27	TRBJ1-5	ASRRQGVDRRRNQPQH
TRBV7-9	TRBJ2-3	ASTPGQILTDTQY
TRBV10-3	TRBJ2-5	AISVGEGGETQY
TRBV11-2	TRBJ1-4	ASSYRPSTNEKLF
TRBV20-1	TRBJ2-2	SAKLPSGSRKSGELF
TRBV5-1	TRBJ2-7	ASSLEGRGWDYEQY
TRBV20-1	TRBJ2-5	SADSTGGGETQY
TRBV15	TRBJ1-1	ATSRDLKRRGTEAF
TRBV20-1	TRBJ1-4	SAKNPGQGANEKLF
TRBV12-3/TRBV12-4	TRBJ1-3	ASSLWVSEDTIY
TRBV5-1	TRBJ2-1	ASSYSGDLYNEQF
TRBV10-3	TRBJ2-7	AIATRQGRFEQY
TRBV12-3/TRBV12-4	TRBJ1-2	ASSLGDRVNGYT
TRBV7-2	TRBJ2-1	ASSLWAGSNDEQF
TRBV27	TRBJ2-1	ASSGDYNEQF
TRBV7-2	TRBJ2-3	ASSLERRWGRSTDTQY
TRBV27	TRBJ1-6	ASSWTARNSPLH
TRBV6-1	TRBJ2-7	ASSVQTKYEQY
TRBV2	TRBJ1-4	ASNKGQTTNEKLF
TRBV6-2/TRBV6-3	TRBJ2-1	ASSTQVVGEQF
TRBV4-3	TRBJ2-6	ASSHPTGGFSGANVLT
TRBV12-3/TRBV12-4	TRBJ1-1	ASSLSDQMNTEAF
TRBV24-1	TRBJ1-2	ATSESGTGGPNYGYT
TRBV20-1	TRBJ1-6	SARGQTGGAYNSPLH
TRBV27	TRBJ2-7	ASSRSGTGIAYEQY
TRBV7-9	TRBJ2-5	ASSSGSFSGETQY
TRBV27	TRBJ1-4	ASSFGQPGEKLF
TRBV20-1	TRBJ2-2	SARTSGNTGELF
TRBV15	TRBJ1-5	ATSRDFGEQGQPQH
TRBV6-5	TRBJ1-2	ASQEAGGWANRDYGYT
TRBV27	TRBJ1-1	ASSLSEGKTEAF
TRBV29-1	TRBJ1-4	SVATGSEKLF
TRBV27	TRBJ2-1	ASSLRNRQGLHNEQF
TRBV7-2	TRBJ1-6	ASTPPGKSSYNSPLH
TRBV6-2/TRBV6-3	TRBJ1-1	ASTWGTENTEAF
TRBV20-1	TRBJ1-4	SASTLETNEKLF
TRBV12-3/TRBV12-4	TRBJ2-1	ASRLLAGEANEQF
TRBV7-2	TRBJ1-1	ASSLNRGGEAF
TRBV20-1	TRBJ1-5	SAREPDSNQPQH
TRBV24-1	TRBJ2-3	ATEGGGSDTQY
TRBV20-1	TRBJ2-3	SARRQGATDTQY
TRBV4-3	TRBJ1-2	ASSQDSGVFGGYT
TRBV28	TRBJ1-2	ASSLTTGMGYT
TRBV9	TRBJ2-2	ASSEGPQVTGELF
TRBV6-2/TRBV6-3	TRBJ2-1	ASSGTGGRNEQF
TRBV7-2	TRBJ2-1	ASSLGRSRRNEQF
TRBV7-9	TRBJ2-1	ASSHPTGTGDYNEQF
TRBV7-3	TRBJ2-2	ASSKTGLNTGELF
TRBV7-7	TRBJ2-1	ASSQTGSSYNEQF
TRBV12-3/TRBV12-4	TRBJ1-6	ASRMSSYNSPLH
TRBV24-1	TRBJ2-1	ATSAPGGQGDNEQF
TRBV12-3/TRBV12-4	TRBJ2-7	ASSPSGVKYEQY